This T cell receptor (beta chain) was sequenced for a study of blood T cell repertoires in COVID-19. The age range of participants was 18 to 89 years, with residence in some 25 US areas. Allocation to cohorts depended on clinical history reported by the participants. Repertoires were generated with immunoSEQ multiplex PCR, while TCRdb's copy carries only in-frame clones and drops some. Here the sample spans roughly 150,000 clones, over 80% being singletons. The ends were cut back, 3 bases at V and 4 bases at J, with 7 bases in the middle. The CDR3 extends over 13 amino acids. Germline V gene lookup returns CDR1 MNHEY and CDR2 SVGEGT.

This rearrangement joins TRBV6-2 or TRBV6-3 to TRBJ2-1; D not certain. Specimen: PBMCs or T cells enriched from blood (not recorded which). The clonotype was recovered from a man between 65 and 85 years old who had been exposed to COVID-19. The CDR3 loop reads CASSYNSYNEQFF. CDR3 in DNA: TGTGCCAGCAGTTATAACAGTTACAATGAGCAGTTCTTC.